Sequencing of this T cell receptor beta chain was carried out in a study of blood T cell repertoires in COVID-19. The method was immunoSEQ multiplex PCR; TCRdb's version includes in-frame clones alone and lacks a portion of them. The table records around 200,000 clones, 85% to 90% of them present only once. This clone was seen a single time. V shed 6 bases, J shed 4 bases, and the junction held 13 bases outside the gene matches. Germline-derived CDR1 and CDR2 are MNHEY and SMNVEV (reference sequence). The CDR3 has 17 residues. This chain links TRBV27 with TRBJ1-5; 9 bases are a match to TRBD1. Sequenced sample: peripheral blood. This TCR derives from a man in his late teens or twenties with active or convalescent COVID-19. Here the CDR3 DNA reads TGTGCCAGCAGCCCCCGTCGTCCGGGACAGGGTAATCAGCCCCAGCATTTT. Translation: CASSPRRPGQGNQPQHF.